The clone carrying this T cell receptor (beta chain) was observed many times. Distinct nucleotide sequences in the sample also encode this CDR3. This specimen belongs to a study of blood T cell repertoires in COVID-19. Looking at the study overall: Spain, Italy and the United States supplied samples that represented acute and convalescent COVID-19. In each case, the material was cDNA or gDNA derived from T cells, B-cell-depleted T cells, or PBMCs.

Authors' processing steps: Amplified reference gene primers provided the basis for estimating nucleated cell counts. The method was immunoSEQ multiplex PCR; TCRdb's version includes in-frame clones alone and lacks a portion of them. V, J and clone size derive from that table, while D and trimming were established from the DNA sequence. The sample carries hundreds of thousands of clones, more than 85% recorded once. CDR3 size: 11 residues. V gave up 5 bases and J gave up 0 bases, with 4 bases separating them. CDR1 GTSNPN and CDR2 SVGIG come from the germline V gene (reference sequence). V gene TRBV30 combines with J gene TRBJ1-2; D is undetermined. This clonotype was sampled from a man between 40 and 49 years old with acute or convalescent COVID-19. The sample comprised peripheral blood. CDR3 residues: CAWDSNYGYTF. The CDR3, as DNA: TGTGCCTGGGACTCTAACTATGGCTACACCTTC.